The 15 T cell receptor beta chains reported below all come from one sample, sequenced in a study of blood T cell repertoires in COVID-19. The repertoire was sequenced with immunoSEQ multiplex PCR; TCRdb's copy has only in-frame clones and lacks some. The sample lists over 110,000 clones; approximately 90% were seen once. The specimen sequenced was peripheral blood. The receptors originated from a human donor in a cohort sampled during active COVID-19.

Written as DNA, the CDR3 is TGTGCCAGCTCCCTCGCCGACAGGAACACTGAAGCTTTCTTT. Its translation is CASSLADRNTEAFF. This rearrangement joins TRBV18 to TRBJ1-1; TRBD1 is a possible D gene (5 bases). The CDR3 spans 14 residues. Germline V gene sequence: CDR1 KGHSH, CDR2 LQKENI. The V end lost 6 bases, the J end lost 1 base, and 12 bases lay between the germline ends.

This clone was seen a few times. The V gene is TRBV20-1, the J gene TRBJ2-7; D not resolved. The CDR3 contains 10 residues. Germline CDR1 reads DFQATT; CDR2 reads SNEGSKA (reference sequence). The CDR3 DNA follows: TGCAGCGGTGGTTCCTACGAGCAGTACTTC. It encodes CSGGSYEQYF.

The chain carries TRBV14 and TRBJ1-3; tentative D call: TRBD1 (6 bases). The CDR3 is made up of 15 amino acids. Trimming stripped 5 bases from V and 0 bases from J, with 11 bases between. Germline values: CDR1 SGHDN, CDR2 FVKESK. The CDR3 spells CASSKTGFSGNTIYF. DNA for the CDR3: TGTGCCAGCAGCAAAACAGGGTTCTCTGGAAACACCATATATTTT.

The chain couples TRBV6-2 or TRBV6-3 to TRBJ1-6, with 11 bases that match TRBD1. This CDR3 is built from 16 residues. CDR1 is MNHEY, CDR2 SVGEGT, per germline. Losses at the gene ends were 0 bases for V and 10 bases for J; bases not matched to a gene: 5. The chain's CDR3 is CASSYSGTGGRSPLHF. Here the CDR3 DNA reads TGTGCCAGCAGTTACTCGGGGACAGGGGGTCGCTCACCCCTCCACTTT.

The rearrangement joins TRBV20-1 to TRBJ1-2, with 10 bases that match TRBD1. The J segment lost 3 bases and the V segment lost 3 bases, leaving 4 bases of the junction unmatched. CDR3 length: 14 amino acids. Germline loops: CDR1 DFQATT, CDR2 SNEGSKA (reference sequence). As DNA, the CDR3 is TGCAGTGCTAGTTGGACAGGGGGACACTATGGCTACACCTTC. It yields the protein CSASWTGGHYGYTF.

The chain combines TRBV7-9 with TRBJ2-6; tentatively, D is TRBD2 (5 bases). The V gene lost 5 bases and the J gene lost 0 bases, with 14 bases spanning the gap. Germline values: CDR1 SEHNR, CDR2 FQNEAQ (reference sequence). The CDR3 spans 17 residues. CDR3 in amino acids: CASSPSLAISGANVLTF. The CDR3 coding sequence is TGTGCCAGCAGCCCTAGCCTCGCGATCTCTGGGGCCAACGTCCTGACTTTC.

This sequence joins TRBV9 and TRBJ1-1; 10 nucleotides match TRBD1. CDR1 and CDR2 from the germline V gene are SGDLS and YYNGEE. CDR3 length: 14 residues. Trimming took 4 bases from V and 11 from J; bases not matched to a gene: 11. CDR3 sequence reads: CASSPPDRGSSAFF. CDR3 nucleotide sequence: TGTGCCAGCAGCCCCCCGGACAGGGGGTCGAGCGCTTTCTTT.

This clone has just a few counts. The V call is TRBV30, the J call TRBJ1-1; 8 positions agree with TRBD1. Germline V gene lookup returns CDR1 GTSNPN and CDR2 SVGIG (reference sequence). V trimming: 6 bases; J trimming: 0 bases; junction bases outside the gene matches: 12. The CDR3 runs 16 residues. For the CDR3, the DNA is TGTGCCTGTCCCCCAGGGGGCGCGTACCTGAACACTGAAGCTTTCTTT. Protein: CACPPGGAYLNTEAFF.

The chain links TRBV28 to TRBJ1-4, with a possible D match to TRBD1 (6 bases). Germline V gene sequence: CDR1 MDHEN, CDR2 SYDVKM. The V and J ends lost 2 bases and 7 bases respectively, with 11 bases between them. This CDR3 has 14 amino acids. The CDR3 DNA sequence: TGTGCCAGCAGTTTAAGGGGGTCGAGTGAAAAACTGTTTTTT. This codes for CASSLRGSSEKLFF.

The chain employs TRBV6-1 and TRBJ1-2; TRBD1 matches 8 bases. The V gene's germline CDR1 is MNHNS and CDR2 SASEGT. With V trimmed by 3 bases and J by 9 bases, 12 bases remained unmatched. CDR3 size: 15 residues. CDR3 residues: CASSDWGTGGRRYTF. Here the CDR3 DNA reads TGTGCCAGCAGTGATTGGGGGACAGGCGGCAGGCGCTACACCTTC.

The chain carries TRBV9 and TRBJ2-1; 8 positions agree with TRBD1. J gave up 3 bases and V 0 bases, and 5 bases lay outside the gene matches. The CDR3 is 16 amino acids. Per germline, CDR1 SGDLS and CDR2 YYNGEE. The CDR3 loop is CASSVGQGKVYNEQFF. CDR3 coding DNA: TGTGCCAGCAGCGTAGGACAGGGGAAGGTCTACAATGAGCAGTTCTTC. The full variable domain, with the rest looked up from reference TRBV9 and TRBJ2-1, is DSGVTQTPKHLITATGQRVTLRCSPRSGDLSVYWYQQSLDQGLQFLIQYYNGEERAKGNILERFSAQQFPDLHSELNLSSLELGDSALYFCASSVGQGKVYNEQFFGPGTRLTVL.

The rearrangement uses TRBV29-1 and TRBJ2-7; perhaps TRBD2 as D (7 bases). V was cut by 3 bases and J by 0 bases, with 18 bases left in between. The CDR3 runs to 16 residues. CDR1 is SQVTM and CDR2 is ANQGSEA in the germline V gene. The DNA of the CDR3 is TGCAGCGTTGAGGGGGGGAAGGACAGTAACTCCTACGAGCAGTACTTC. It encodes CSVEGGKDSNSYEQYF.

The CDR3 is CASSLGTGGSGANVLTF. The CDR3 DNA sequence: TGTGCCAGCAGCTTGGGGACAGGGGGCTCTGGGGCCAACGTCCTGACTTTC. The chain links TRBV5-4 to TRBJ2-6, with 10 positions matching TRBD1. In germline, CDR1 is SGHNT, CDR2 YYREEE (reference sequence). V lost 0 bases to trimming and J lost 0 bases; unmatched junction nucleotides: 0. The CDR3 has 17 residues.

This clone was seen only once. The chain uses TRBV27 and TRBJ2-3; tentative D call: TRBD1 (6 bases). CDR3 length: 16 residues. CDR1 is MNHEY and CDR2 is SMNVEV in the germline V gene (reference sequence). With 5 bases removed from V and 2 bases from J, the gap between germline ends came to 17 bases. The CDR3 DNA follows: TGTGCCAGCAGTAGCGGACAGTTATTTCCCACAGATACGCAGTATTTT. Amino acid sequence: CASSSGQLFPTDTQYF.

This clone was counted a few times. The chain is built from TRBV7-2 and TRBJ1-6; 9 nucleotides line up with TRBD1. Looked up from germline, CDR1 is SGHTA and CDR2 is FQGNSA. CDR3 size: 17 residues. With V trimmed by 1 base and J by 9 bases, 10 bases remained unmatched. This chain's CDR3 is CASSLEGQGWGSSPLHF. Here the CDR3 DNA reads TGTGCCAGCAGCTTAGAGGGACAGGGATGGGGGAGTTCACCCCTCCACTTT. The variable domain in full, completed from reference TRBV7-2 and TRBJ1-6, reads GAGVSQSPSNKVTEKGKDVELRCDPISGHTALYWYRQSLGQGLEFLIYFQGNSAPDKSGLPSDRFSAERTGGSVSTLTIQRTQQEDSAVYLCASSLEGQGWGSSPLHFGNGTRLTVT.